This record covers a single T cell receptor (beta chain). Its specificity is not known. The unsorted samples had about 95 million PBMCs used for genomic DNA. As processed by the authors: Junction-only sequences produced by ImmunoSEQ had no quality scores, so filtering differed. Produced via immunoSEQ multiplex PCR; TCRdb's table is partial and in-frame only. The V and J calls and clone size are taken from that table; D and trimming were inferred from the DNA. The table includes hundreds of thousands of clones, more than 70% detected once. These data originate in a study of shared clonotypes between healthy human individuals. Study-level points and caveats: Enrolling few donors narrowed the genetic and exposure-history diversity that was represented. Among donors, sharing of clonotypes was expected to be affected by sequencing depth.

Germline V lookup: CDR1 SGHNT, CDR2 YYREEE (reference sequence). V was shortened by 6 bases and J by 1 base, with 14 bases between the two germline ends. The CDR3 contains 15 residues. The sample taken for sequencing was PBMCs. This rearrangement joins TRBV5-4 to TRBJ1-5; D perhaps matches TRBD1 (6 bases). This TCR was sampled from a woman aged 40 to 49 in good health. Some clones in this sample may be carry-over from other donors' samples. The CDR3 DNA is TGTGCCAGCACCACCTTCGGACAGAGCAATCAGCCCCAGCATTTT. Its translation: CASTTFGQSNQPQHF. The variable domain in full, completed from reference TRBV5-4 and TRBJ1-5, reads ETGVTQSPTHLIKTRGQQVTLRCSSQSGHNTVSWYQQALGQGPQFIFQYYREEENGRGNFPPRFSGLQFPNYSSELNVNALELDDSALYLCASTTFGQSNQPQHFGDGTRLSIL.